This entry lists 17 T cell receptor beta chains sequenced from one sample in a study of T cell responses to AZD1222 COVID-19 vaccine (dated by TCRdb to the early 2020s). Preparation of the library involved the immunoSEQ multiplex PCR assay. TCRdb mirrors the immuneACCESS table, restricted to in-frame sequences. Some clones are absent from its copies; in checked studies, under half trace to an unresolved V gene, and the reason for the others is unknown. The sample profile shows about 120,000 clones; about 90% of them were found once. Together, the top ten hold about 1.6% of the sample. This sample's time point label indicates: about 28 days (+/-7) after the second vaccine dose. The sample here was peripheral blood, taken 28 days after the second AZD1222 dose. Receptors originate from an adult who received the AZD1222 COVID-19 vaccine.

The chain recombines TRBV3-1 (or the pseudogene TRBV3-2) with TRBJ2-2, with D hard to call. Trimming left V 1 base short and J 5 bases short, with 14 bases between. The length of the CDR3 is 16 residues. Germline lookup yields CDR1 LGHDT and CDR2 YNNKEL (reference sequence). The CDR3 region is CASSQASFFRTGELFF. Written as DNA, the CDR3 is TGTGCCAGCAGCCAAGCAAGCTTCTTCCGGACCGGGGAGCTGTTTTTT.

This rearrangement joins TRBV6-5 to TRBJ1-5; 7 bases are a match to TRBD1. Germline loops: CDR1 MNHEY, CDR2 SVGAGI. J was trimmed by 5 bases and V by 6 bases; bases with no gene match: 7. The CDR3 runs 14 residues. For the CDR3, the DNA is TGTGCCAGCAGCTACAGGGGTTCTGATCAGCCCCAGCATTTT. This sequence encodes CASSYRGSDQPQHF.

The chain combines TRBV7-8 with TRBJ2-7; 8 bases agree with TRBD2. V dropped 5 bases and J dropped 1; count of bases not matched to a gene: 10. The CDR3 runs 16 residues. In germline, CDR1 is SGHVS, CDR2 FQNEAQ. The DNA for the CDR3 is TGTGCCAGCAGCCGAGGGACGGGACTAGGATCCTACGAGCAGTACTTC. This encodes CASSRGTGLGSYEQYF.

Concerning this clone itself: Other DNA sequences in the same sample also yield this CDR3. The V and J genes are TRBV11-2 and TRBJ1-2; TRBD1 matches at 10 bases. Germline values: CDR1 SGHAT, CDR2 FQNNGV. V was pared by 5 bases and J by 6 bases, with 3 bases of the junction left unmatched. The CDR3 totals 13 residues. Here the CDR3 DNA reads TGTGCCAGCAGCCTTGGGACAGGGGATGGCTACACCTTC. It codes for CASSLGTGDGYTF.

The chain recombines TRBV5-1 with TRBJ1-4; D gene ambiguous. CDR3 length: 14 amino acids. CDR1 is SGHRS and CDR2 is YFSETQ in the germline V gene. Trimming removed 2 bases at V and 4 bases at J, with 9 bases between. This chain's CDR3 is CASSLGVGNEKLFF. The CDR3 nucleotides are TGCGCCAGCAGCTTAGGCGTTGGTAATGAAAAACTGTTTTTT.

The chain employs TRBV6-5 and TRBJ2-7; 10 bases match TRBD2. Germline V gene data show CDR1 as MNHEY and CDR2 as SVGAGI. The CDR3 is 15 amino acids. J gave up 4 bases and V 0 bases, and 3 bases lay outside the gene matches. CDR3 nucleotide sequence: TGTGCCAGCAGTTACTCCTGGACTAGCGGATACGAGCAGTACTTC. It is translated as CASSYSWTSGYEQYF.

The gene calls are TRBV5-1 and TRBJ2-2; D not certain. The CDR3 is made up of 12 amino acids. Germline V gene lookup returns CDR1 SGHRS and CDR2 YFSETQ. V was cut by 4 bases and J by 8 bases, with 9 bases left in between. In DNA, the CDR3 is TGCGCCAGCAGCCTCTTTGAGGGGGAGCTGTTTTTT. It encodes CASSLFEGELFF.

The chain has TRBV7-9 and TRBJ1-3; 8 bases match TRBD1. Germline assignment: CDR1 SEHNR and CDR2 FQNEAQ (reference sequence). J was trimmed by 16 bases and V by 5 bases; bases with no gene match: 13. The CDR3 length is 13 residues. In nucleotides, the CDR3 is TGTGCCAGCAGCCAATGGGACAGGTCGGTACTCTATTTT. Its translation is CASSQWDRSVLYF.

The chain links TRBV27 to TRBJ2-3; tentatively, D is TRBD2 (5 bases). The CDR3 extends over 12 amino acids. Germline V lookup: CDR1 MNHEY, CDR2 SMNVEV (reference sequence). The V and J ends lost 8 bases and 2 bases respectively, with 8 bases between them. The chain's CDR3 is CASRDLTDTQYF. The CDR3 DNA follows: TGTGCCAGCCGGGATCTCACAGATACGCAGTATTTT.

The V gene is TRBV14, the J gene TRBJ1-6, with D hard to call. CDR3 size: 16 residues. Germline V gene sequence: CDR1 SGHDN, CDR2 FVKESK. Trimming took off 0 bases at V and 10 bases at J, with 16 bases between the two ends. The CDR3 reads CASSQDRGGSVSPLHF. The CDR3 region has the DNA TGTGCCAGCAGCCAAGATCGGGGAGGATCGGTATCACCCCTCCACTTT.

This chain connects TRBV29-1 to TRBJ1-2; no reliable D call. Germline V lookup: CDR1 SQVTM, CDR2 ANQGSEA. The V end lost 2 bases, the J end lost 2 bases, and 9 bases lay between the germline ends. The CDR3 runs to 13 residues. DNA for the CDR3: TGCAGCGTTGAAAAGGTGGAAAACTATGGCTACACCTTC. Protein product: CSVEKVENYGYTF.

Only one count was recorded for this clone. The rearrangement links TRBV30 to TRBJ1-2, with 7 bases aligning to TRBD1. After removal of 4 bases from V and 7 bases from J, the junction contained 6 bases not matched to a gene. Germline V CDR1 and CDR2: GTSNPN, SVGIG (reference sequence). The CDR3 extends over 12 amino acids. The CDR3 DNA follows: TGTGCCTGGACGGGAGGGGGCGGTGGCTACACCTTC. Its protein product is CAWTGGGGGYTF. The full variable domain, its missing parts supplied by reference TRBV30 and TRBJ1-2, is SQTIHQWPATLVQPVGSPLSLECTVEGTSNPNLYWYRQAAGRGLQLLFYSVGIGQISSEVPQNLSASRPQDRQFILSSKKLLLSDSGFYLCAWTGGGGGYTFGSGTRLTVV.

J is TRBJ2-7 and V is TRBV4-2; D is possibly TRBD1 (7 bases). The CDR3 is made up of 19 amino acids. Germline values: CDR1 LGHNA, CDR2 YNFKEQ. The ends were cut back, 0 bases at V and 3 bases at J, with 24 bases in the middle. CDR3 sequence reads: CASSQDSPRGPGGGYEQYF. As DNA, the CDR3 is TGTGCCAGCAGCCAAGATTCTCCGCGAGGGCCAGGGGGAGGCTACGAGCAGTACTTC.

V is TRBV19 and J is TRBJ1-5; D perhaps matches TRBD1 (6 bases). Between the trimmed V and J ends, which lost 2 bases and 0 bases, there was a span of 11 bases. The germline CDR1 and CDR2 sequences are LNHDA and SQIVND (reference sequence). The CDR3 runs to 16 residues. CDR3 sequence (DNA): TGTGCCAGTAGTATACGACAGGTTGATAGCAATCAGCCCCAGCATTTT. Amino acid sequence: CASSIRQVDSNQPQHF. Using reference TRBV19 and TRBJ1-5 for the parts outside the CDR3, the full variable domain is DGGITQSPKYLFRKEGQNVTLSCEQNLNHDAMYWYRQDPGQGLRLIYYSQIVNDFQKGDIAEGYSVSREKKESFPLTVTSAQKNPTAFYLCASSIRQVDSNQPQHFGDGTRLSIL.

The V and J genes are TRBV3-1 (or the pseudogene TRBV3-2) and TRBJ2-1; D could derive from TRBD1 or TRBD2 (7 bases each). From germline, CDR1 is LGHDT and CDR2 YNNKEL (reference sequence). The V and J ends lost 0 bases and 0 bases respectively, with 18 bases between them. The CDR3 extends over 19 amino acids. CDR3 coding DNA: TGTGCCAGCAGCCAAGAGGGGGAGGGGGCCCATAGCTCCTACAATGAGCAGTTCTTC. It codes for CASSQEGEGAHSSYNEQFF.

CDR3 amino acids: CASSEVPTLGSPLHF. CDR3 nucleotide sequence: TGTGCCAGCAGTGAAGTGCCGACCCTGGGTTCACCCCTCCACTTT. This chain connects TRBV6-1 to TRBJ1-6, with no clear D. V lost 1 base, J lost 9 bases, and 13 bases lay in between. Per germline, CDR1 MNHNS and CDR2 SASEGT. This CDR3 contains 15 residues.

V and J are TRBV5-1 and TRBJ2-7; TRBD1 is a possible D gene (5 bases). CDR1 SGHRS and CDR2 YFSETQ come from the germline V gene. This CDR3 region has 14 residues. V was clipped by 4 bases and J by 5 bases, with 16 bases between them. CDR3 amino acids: CASSPRQGVHEQYF. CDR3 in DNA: TGCGCCAGCAGCCCCCGCCAGGGCGTGCACGAGCAGTACTTC.